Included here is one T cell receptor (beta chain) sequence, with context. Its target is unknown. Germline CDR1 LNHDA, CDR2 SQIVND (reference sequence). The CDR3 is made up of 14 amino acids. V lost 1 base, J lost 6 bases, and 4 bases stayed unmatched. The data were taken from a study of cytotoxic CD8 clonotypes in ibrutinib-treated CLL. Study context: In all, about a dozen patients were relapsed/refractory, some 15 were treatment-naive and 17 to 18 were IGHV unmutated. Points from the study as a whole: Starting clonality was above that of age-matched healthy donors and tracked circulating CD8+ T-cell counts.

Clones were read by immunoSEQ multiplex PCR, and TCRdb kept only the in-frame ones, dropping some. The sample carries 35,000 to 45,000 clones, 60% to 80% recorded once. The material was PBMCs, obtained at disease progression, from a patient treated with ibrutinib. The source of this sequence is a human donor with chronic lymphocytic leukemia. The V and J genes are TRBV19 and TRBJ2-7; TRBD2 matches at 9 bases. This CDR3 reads CASSIGGLALEQYF. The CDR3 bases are TGTGCCAGTAGTATAGGGGGACTAGCACTCGAGCAGTACTTC.